This T cell receptor (beta chain) originates from a study of CD8+ T cells in alopecia areata. For the study at large: At a dose of 5 to 10 mg twice daily, oral tofacitinib was given to treated patients. Tofacitinib therapy lasting 6 to 18 months was followed by 6 months off drug.

The CDR3 contains 14 residues. V was pared by 0 bases and J by 0 bases, with 5 bases between. The germline gives CDR1 ENHRY, CDR2 SYGVKD. Extracted RNA was reverse transcribed, and the resulting cDNA served as sequencing template. Using immunoSEQ multiplex PCR, the repertoire was profiled, and TCRdb retains in-frame clones only, with some absent. The data show around 200,000 clones, about 63% seen once. V and J are TRBV10-3 and TRBJ2-5; the D is unclear. This receptor was identified in a human donor with alopecia areata. The input for sequencing was CD4+ T cells sorted from blood, taken at week 0. CDR3 nucleotides: TGTGCCATCAGTGAGTCGGAGTACCAAGAGACCCAGTACTTC. It is translated as CAISESEYQETQYF.